Each of the 20 T cell receptor beta chains below was sequenced from the same sample in a study of chemoradiotherapy in HPV16-positive cancers. The protocol was immunoSEQ multiplex PCR, while the TCRdb copy is restricted to in-frame clones and leaves out a portion. Of roughly 34,000 clones listed, more than 85% are singletons. The sample consisted of blood, taken from a patient who underwent chemoradiotherapy. The receptors here all came from a human donor with HPV-associated anogenital cancer.

This chain connects TRBV7-6 to TRBJ1-3, with D tentatively TRBD1 (5 bases). Germline CDR1 is SGHVS and CDR2 is FNYEAQ. V lost 4 bases, J lost 0 bases, and 13 bases lay in between. The CDR3 is 16 residues long. CDR3 loop: CASSSGTVYSGNTIYF. The CDR3 DNA reads as TGTGCCAGCAGCTCCGGGACTGTTTACTCTGGAAACACCATATATTTT.

The J gene is TRBJ2-3, the V gene TRBV27, with 8 nucleotides matching TRBD2. The CDR3 runs to 15 residues. Per germline, CDR1 MNHEY and CDR2 SMNVEV (reference sequence). V trimming: 3 bases; J trimming: 3 bases; junction bases outside the gene matches: 5. Here the CDR3 DNA reads TGTGCCAGCAGTTTCATGGTAGCGGGGACAGATACGCAGTATTTT. Encoded protein: CASSFMVAGTDTQYF.

This chain connects TRBV5-1 to TRBJ2-5, with 8 bases matching TRBD2. The V gene end was trimmed by 0 bases and the J gene end by 6 bases; junction bases not matched to a gene: 7. Germline-derived CDR1 and CDR2 are SGHRS and YFSETQ. This CDR3 contains 15 residues. The CDR3 coding sequence is TGCGCCAGCAGCTTGGAGGGTAGCGGGGCCAAGACCCAGTACTTC. Protein sequence: CASSLEGSGAKTQYF.

The chain joins TRBV6-5 to TRBJ1-1, with no clear D. Deletions cut 3 bases from V and 11 bases from J, with 10 bases between. There are 11 residues in the CDR3. The V gene's germline CDR1 is MNHEY and CDR2 SVGAGI. As DNA, the CDR3 is TGTGCCAGCAGTTATTTCATGCAGGCTTTCTTT. Its protein is CASSYFMQAFF.

CDR3 DNA sequence: TGTGCCAGCAGCTACGGGGGGCGGGAATATACGCAGTATTTT. It specifies CASSYGGREYTQYF. J is TRBJ2-3 and V is TRBV5-4; D possibly corresponds to TRBD2 (7 bases). The CDR3 is 14 residues long. CDR1 is SGHNT, CDR2 YYREEE, per germline (reference sequence). Trimming took off 3 bases at V and 7 bases at J, with 15 bases between the two ends.

CDR3 sequence (DNA): TGTGCCAGCAGTACAGGGCTTGTCCAAGAGACCCAGTACTTC. This gives the protein CASSTGLVQETQYF. The chain joins TRBV7-9 to TRBJ2-5, with D possibly being TRBD1 (6 bases). The germline CDR1 and CDR2 sequences are SEHNR and FQNEAQ (reference sequence). The V and J ends lost 6 bases and 1 base respectively, with 12 bases between them. This CDR3 has 14 amino acids.

The chain employs TRBV9 and TRBJ1-3; 7 bases agree with TRBD1. CDR3 length: 16 residues. The V and J ends lost 3 bases and 0 bases, in that order; junction bases with no gene match: 6. Looked up from germline, CDR1 is SGDLS and CDR2 is YYNGEE. The CDR3 DNA is TGTGCCAGCAGCGGCCGAGGGACAGACTCTGGAAACACCATATATTTT. It specifies CASSGRGTDSGNTIYF.

The rearrangement joins TRBV4-2 to TRBJ1-3, with D maybe TRBD1 (5 bases). This CDR3 has 16 residues. Germline loops: CDR1 LGHNA, CDR2 YNFKEQ. V was trimmed by 0 bases and J by 2 bases, leaving 11 bases between them. CDR3 nucleotides: TGTGCCAGCAGCCAAGAATTGGGGGGGGCTGGAAACACCATATATTTT. This gives the protein CASSQELGGAGNTIYF.

The gene calls are TRBV5-1 and TRBJ2-1; the match to TRBD2 covers 8 bases. The CDR3 consists of 15 residues. Germline V gene sequence: CDR1 SGHRS, CDR2 YFSETQ. The V and J ends lost 4 bases and 4 bases, in that order; junction bases with no gene match: 7. The CDR3 here is CASSRGGQTYNEQFF. The CDR3 nucleotides are TGCGCCAGCAGCCGGGGGGGCCAGACATACAATGAGCAGTTCTTC.

The rearrangement joins TRBV5-4 to TRBJ2-1; 14 nucleotides agree with TRBD2. The germline V gene encodes CDR1 SGHNT and CDR2 YYREEE (reference sequence). CDR3 size: 16 residues. Trimming took 1 base from V and 8 from J; bases not matched to a gene: 5. The CDR3 here is CASSLQPGLAGDEQFF. The DNA of the CDR3 is TGTGCCAGCAGCTTGCAACCGGGACTAGCGGGGGATGAGCAGTTCTTC.

The V call is TRBV18, the J call TRBJ2-3; D uncertain. Trimming took off 6 bases at V and 7 bases at J, with 11 bases between the two ends. This CDR3 is built from 12 residues. The germline V gene encodes CDR1 KGHSH and CDR2 LQKENI. The CDR3 loop reads CASSRGENTQYF. CDR3 coding DNA: TGTGCCAGCTCCCGCGGAGAGAATACGCAGTATTTT.

The chain carries TRBV27 and TRBJ1-2; D gene unclear. This CDR3 has 12 amino acids. Trimming took 3 bases from V and 14 from J, leaving 16 bases between them. The V gene's germline CDR1 is MNHEY and CDR2 SMNVEV (reference sequence). The CDR3: CASSLLGTGETF. DNA for the CDR3: TGTGCCAGCAGTTTGCTCGGAACCGGAGAAACCTTC.

This chain joins TRBV10-3 and TRBJ2-5; D may be TRBD2 (7 bases). The CDR3 has 17 amino acids. Germline CDR1 reads ENHRY; CDR2 reads SYGVKD. V lost 3 bases and J 5 bases, leaving 22 bases between the germline ends. CDR3 nucleotide sequence: TGTGCCATCAGTGACGTTTCGAGGGGGGGCGTTCGGGAGACCCAGTACTTC. The encoded protein is CAISDVSRGGVRETQYF.

The chain is built from TRBV7-9 and TRBJ2-7, with a possible D match to TRBD1 (6 bases). The V gene's germline CDR1 is SEHNR and CDR2 FQNEAQ (reference sequence). V shed 5 bases and J shed 2 bases, with 10 bases lying between them. This CDR3 has 13 residues. CDR3 DNA sequence: TGTGCCAGCAGCCCCCAGGGGCCCTACGAGCAGTACTTC. Its translation: CASSPQGPYEQYF.

The genes are TRBV28 and TRBJ1-1; D is undetermined. With 0 bases removed from V and 5 bases from J, the gap between germline ends came to 10 bases. Germline CDR1 and CDR2: MDHEN and SYDVKM. This CDR3 contains 14 residues. This chain's CDR3 is CASSLWTSKTEAFF. CDR3 bases: TGTGCCAGCAGTTTATGGACCTCGAAGACTGAAGCTTTCTTT.

The gene calls are TRBV6-1 and TRBJ1-2, with D perhaps matching TRBD1 (5 bases). V dropped 3 bases and J dropped 8 bases, with 13 bases sitting between them. From germline, CDR1 is MNHNS and CDR2 SASEGT. The CDR3 covers 13 residues. The CDR3 DNA sequence: TGTGCCAGCAGTGAGGTGGGCGAGGGGGGCTACACCTTC. As protein: CASSEVGEGGYTF.

The chain carries TRBV9 and TRBJ2-3; a possible D gene is TRBD2 (5 bases). Germline V gene sequence: CDR1 SGDLS, CDR2 YYNGEE. The V end was cut by 4 bases, the J end by 0 bases, with 21 bases between. There are 18 residues in the CDR3. Here the CDR3 DNA reads TGTGCCAGCAGCCCCCTTGGTTTTCTAGGGAGTAGCACAGATACGCAGTATTTT. Translating it yields CASSPLGFLGSSTDTQYF.

The genes are TRBV19 and TRBJ2-3; TRBD2 might be the D (5 bases). V lost 6 bases, J lost 2 bases, and 12 bases lay in between. In germline, CDR1 is LNHDA, CDR2 SQIVND (reference sequence). The CDR3 has 14 residues. As DNA, the CDR3 is TGTGCCAGTAGACAGCGGCCCAACACAGATACGCAGTATTTT. Amino acids: CASRQRPNTDTQYF.

This sequence joins TRBV19 and TRBJ2-3; D is perhaps TRBD2 (6 bases). This CDR3 is 12 amino acids long. The V gene's germline CDR1 is LNHDA and CDR2 SQIVND (reference sequence). V lost 6 bases and J lost 6, with 10 bases in between. The chain's CDR3 is CASRVSGDTQYF. The CDR3 region has the DNA TGTGCCAGTAGGGTTAGCGGTGATACGCAGTATTTT.

This chain connects TRBV4-3 to TRBJ1-3; D not resolved. Trimming took 0 bases from V and 4 from J, leaving 10 bases between them. The germline gives CDR1 LGHNA, CDR2 YSLEER. This CDR3 is built from 15 residues. CDR3 sequence: CASSQEISGGNTIYF. CDR3 DNA: TGCGCCAGCAGCCAAGAGATTTCTGGGGGAAACACCATATATTTT.